The 9 T cell receptor beta chains in this list originate from one sample, sequenced in a study of blood T cell repertoires in COVID-19. Sequencing used immunoSEQ multiplex PCR; TCRdb keeps in-frame clones, though not all of them. The sample contains over 250,000 clones, less than 90% of which appear only once. Sequencing was done on a sample of peripheral blood. Receptor source: a human donor in a cohort sampled during active COVID-19.

J is TRBJ2-1 and V is TRBV5-1, with TRBD2 identical over 15 bases. Germline CDR1 and CDR2: SGHRS and YFSETQ. With 2 bases clipped from V and 9 bases from J, the junction kept 6 bases outside the gene matches. The CDR3 totals 16 residues. Written as DNA, the CDR3 is TGCGCCAGCAGCTTACCTGGACTAGCGGGAGGGGGTGAGCAGTTCTTC. Translation gives CASSLPGLAGGGEQFF.

This chain uses TRBV3-1 (or the pseudogene TRBV3-2) with TRBJ2-7; tentatively, D is TRBD2 (6 bases). The CDR3 consists of 13 residues. Between the trimmed V and J ends, which lost 3 bases and 4 bases, there was a span of 10 bases. Germline assignment: CDR1 LGHDT and CDR2 YNNKEL (reference sequence). CDR3 residues: CASSHRDSYEQYF. CDR3 in DNA: TGTGCCAGCAGCCACCGGGACTCATACGAGCAGTACTTC.

The chain joins TRBV7-3 to TRBJ2-1; TRBD2 agrees at 12 bases. Germline V gives CDR1 SGHTA, CDR2 FQGTGA. The CDR3 runs 15 residues. Trimming cost V 3 bases and J 6 bases; bases outside gene matches: 3. The CDR3 DNA is TGTGCCAGCAGCTTCCTAGCGGGAGGGGTCAATGAGCAGTTCTTC. This encodes CASSFLAGGVNEQFF.

The CDR3 DNA reads TGTGCCAGCAGCGAAAGGCCAGGACAGGGTTTGTCCGGGGCCAACGTCCTGACTTTC. It yields the protein CASSERPGQGLSGANVLTF. The chain combines TRBV9 with TRBJ2-6; 8 positions match TRBD1. Germline V lookup: CDR1 SGDLS, CDR2 YYNGEE. CDR3 size: 19 residues. V was pared by 3 bases and J by 4 bases, with 15 bases of the junction left unmatched.

This chain links TRBV11-2 with TRBJ2-1, with 7 bases lining up with TRBD2. Trimming cost V 9 bases and J 8 bases; bases outside gene matches: 13. Germline assignment: CDR1 SGHAT and CDR2 FQNNGV. There are 14 residues in the CDR3. CDR3 DNA: TGTGCCAGTACGGGGACTAATGGGGTGGATGAGCAGTTCTTC. Translated: CASTGTNGVDEQFF.

Only one count was recorded for this clone. The chain joins TRBV11-2 to TRBJ2-2; 9 positions match TRBD2. There are 16 residues in the CDR3. The germline gives CDR1 SGHAT, CDR2 FQNNGV. V was clipped by 6 bases and J by 4 bases; unmatched bases: 9. This CDR3 reads CASRSIAGVTTGELFF. The CDR3 nucleotides read TGTGCCAGCAGATCGATAGCGGGAGTCACCACCGGGGAGCTGTTTTTT.

The J gene is TRBJ2-1, the V gene TRBV4-3; TRBD2 matches at 7 bases. Germline V lookup: CDR1 LGHNA, CDR2 YSLEER. With 6 bases clipped from V and 0 bases from J, the junction kept 14 bases outside the gene matches. The CDR3 length is 18 residues. Here the CDR3 DNA reads TGCGCCAGCAGACCTCTCCCGAGTAGCGGGCTCTCCTACAATGAGCAGTTCTTC. It encodes CASRPLPSSGLSYNEQFF.

The V and J genes are TRBV28 and TRBJ2-6; the D gene is possibly TRBD1 (6 bases). In germline, CDR1 is MDHEN, CDR2 SYDVKM. The CDR3 covers 13 residues. V lost 11 bases and J 0 bases, leaving 8 bases between the germline ends. CDR3 loop: CAEGDSGANVLTF. The CDR3, as DNA: TGTGCCGAGGGGGACTCTGGGGCCAACGTCCTGACTTTC.

The sample holds one count of this clone. The chain uses TRBV6-4 and TRBJ2-1, with TRBD2 as a possible D gene (5 bases). Trimming pared 3 bases from V and 1 base from J, leaving 13 bases between. There are 16 residues in the CDR3. From germline, CDR1 is MRHNA and CDR2 SNTAGT. The CDR3 protein is CASSEGLQLSYNEQFF. CDR3 coding DNA: TGTGCCAGCAGTGAAGGACTGCAATTATCCTACAATGAGCAGTTCTTC.